This record looks at one TCR beta chain sequence and its context. Its antigen remains unidentified. This entry belongs to a study of beta chain features in type 1 diabetes. General observations from the study: Shorter TCRB CDR3s, moderately but significantly so, were found in Type 1 diabetes patients in all four CD4+ subsets.

Reverse transcribing all isolated RNA meant expressed TCRB transcripts were sequenced. Generated by immunoSEQ multiplex PCR, the TCRdb table keeps only in-frame clones and is missing some. This table holds 500,000 to 850,000 clones, more than 13% found once. The CDR3 is made up of 14 amino acids. Germline V CDR1 and CDR2: GTSNPN, SVGIG (reference sequence). V was cut by 4 bases and J by 0 bases, with 11 bases left in between. This TCR was recovered from a man aged 18 to 30 with type 1 diabetes. This chain connects TRBV30 to TRBJ2-3; no clear D. The material sequenced was naive CD4+ T cells from blood. CDR3 bases: TGTGCCTGGAAGGCCCCCCCTAGCACAGATACGCAGTATTTT. This encodes CAWKAPPSTDTQYF. The variable domain in full, completed from reference TRBV30 and TRBJ2-3, reads SQTIHQWPATLVQPVGSPLSLECTVEGTSNPNLYWYRQAAGRGLQLLFYSVGIGQISSEVPQNLSASRPQDRQFILSSKKLLLSDSGFYLCAWKAPPSTDTQYFGPGTRLTVL.